This T cell receptor beta chain was identified in a study of blood T cell repertoires in COVID-19. As for the study in general: Acute and convalescent COVID-19 samples came from the United States, Italy and Spain.

Methods used by the authors: The assay estimated nucleated cells by amplifying reference gene primers. Generated by immunoSEQ multiplex PCR, the TCRdb table keeps only in-frame clones and is missing some. That table supplies the V and J calls and clone size; D and trimming were determined from the DNA. The sample has around 28,000 clones; around 90% are singletons. This CDR3 has 13 residues. Germline-derived CDR1 and CDR2 are SGDLS and YYNGEE. Trimming pared 3 bases from V and 4 bases from J, leaving 8 bases between. In its sample, this clone was seen once. The sequencing input was peripheral blood. The TCR was taken from a human donor in a cohort sampled during active COVID-19. This chain connects TRBV9 to TRBJ2-4; a weak D match, TRBD2 (5 bases). The CDR3 region has the DNA TGTGCCAGCAGCGGACCGGGAAAAAACATTCAGTACTTC. As protein: CASSGPGKNIQYF.